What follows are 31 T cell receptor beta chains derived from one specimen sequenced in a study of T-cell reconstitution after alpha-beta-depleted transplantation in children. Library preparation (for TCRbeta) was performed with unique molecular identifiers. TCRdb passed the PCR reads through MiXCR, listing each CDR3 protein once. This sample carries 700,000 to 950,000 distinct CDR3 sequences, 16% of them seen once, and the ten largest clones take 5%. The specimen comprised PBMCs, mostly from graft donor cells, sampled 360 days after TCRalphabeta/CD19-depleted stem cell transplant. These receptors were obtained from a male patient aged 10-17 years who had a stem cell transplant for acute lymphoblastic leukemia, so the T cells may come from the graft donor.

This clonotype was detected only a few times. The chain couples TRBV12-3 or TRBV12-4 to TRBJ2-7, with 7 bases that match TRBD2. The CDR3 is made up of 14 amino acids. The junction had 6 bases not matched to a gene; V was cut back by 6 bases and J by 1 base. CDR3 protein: CASSYTSDSYEQYF. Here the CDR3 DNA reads TGTGCCAGCAGCTATACTAGCGATTCCTACGAGCAGTACTTC.

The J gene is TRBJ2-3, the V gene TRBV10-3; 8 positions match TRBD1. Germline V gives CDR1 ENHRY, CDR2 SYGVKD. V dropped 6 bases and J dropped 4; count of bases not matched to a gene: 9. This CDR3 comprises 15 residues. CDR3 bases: TGTGCCATCAGCTCCGGACAGGGCTTCGCAGATACGCAGTATTTT. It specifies CAISSGQGFADTQYF.

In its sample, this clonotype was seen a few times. The CDR3 is CASSAPGTGGEKLFF. The CDR3 DNA sequence: TGTGCCAGCAGCGCCCCCGGGACAGGGGGAGAAAAACTGTTTTTT. The chain recombines TRBV7-9 with TRBJ1-4; 11 bases fit TRBD1. This CDR3 has 15 residues. CDR1 is SEHNR and CDR2 is FQNEAQ in the germline V gene (reference sequence). Trimming removed 5 bases from V and 8 bases from J; junction bases left unmatched: 7.

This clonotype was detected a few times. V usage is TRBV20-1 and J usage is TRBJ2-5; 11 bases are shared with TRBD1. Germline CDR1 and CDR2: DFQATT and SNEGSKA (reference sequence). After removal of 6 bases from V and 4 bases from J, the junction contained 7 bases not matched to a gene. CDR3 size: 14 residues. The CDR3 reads CSASGQGVLETQYF. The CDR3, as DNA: TGCAGTGCGTCGGGACAGGGGGTATTAGAGACCCAGTACTTC.

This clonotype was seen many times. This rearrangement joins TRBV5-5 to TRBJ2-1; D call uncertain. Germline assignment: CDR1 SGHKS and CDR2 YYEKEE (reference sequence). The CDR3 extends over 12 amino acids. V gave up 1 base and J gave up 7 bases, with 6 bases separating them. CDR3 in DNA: TGTGCCAGCAGCTTGTCGCGGAATGAGCAGTTCTTC. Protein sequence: CASSLSRNEQFF.

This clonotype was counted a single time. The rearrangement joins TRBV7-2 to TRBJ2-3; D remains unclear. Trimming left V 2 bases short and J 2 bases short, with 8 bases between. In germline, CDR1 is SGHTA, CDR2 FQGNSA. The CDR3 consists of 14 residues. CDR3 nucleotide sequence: TGTGCCAGCAGCTTAAAAAAATACACAGATACGCAGTATTTT. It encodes CASSLKKYTDTQYF.

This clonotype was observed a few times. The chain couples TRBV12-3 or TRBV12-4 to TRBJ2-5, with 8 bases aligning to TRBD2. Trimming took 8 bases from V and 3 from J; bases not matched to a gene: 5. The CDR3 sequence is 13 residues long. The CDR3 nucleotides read TGTGCCAGCCCGGGGCGGGGGGAAGAGACCCAGTACTTC. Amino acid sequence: CASPGRGEETQYF.

The CDR3 nucleotides are TGTGCCAGCAGACCGCGCTTGACAGAGACCCAGTACTTC. Protein: CASRPRLTETQYF. This chain joins TRBV27 and TRBJ2-5; D is undetermined. The CDR3 spans 13 residues. The V gene's germline CDR1 is MNHEY and CDR2 SMNVEV (reference sequence). Trimming took off 6 bases at V and 4 bases at J, with 12 bases between the two ends.

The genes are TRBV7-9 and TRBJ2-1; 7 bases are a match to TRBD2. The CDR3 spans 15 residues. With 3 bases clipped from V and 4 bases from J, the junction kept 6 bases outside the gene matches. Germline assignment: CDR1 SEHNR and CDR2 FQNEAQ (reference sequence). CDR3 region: CASSFPAGGYNEQFF. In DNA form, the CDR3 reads TGTGCCAGCAGCTTCCCCGCCGGGGGGTACAATGAGCAGTTCTTC.

CDR3 residues: CASSQGSGGPSTDTQYF. The CDR3 nucleotides are TGCGCCAGCAGCCAAGGTAGCGGCGGGCCTAGCACAGATACGCAGTATTTT. V usage is TRBV4-1 and J usage is TRBJ2-3, with D tentatively TRBD2 (6 bases). CDR3 length: 17 residues. The germline gives CDR1 MGHRA, CDR2 YSYEKL. V gave up 1 base and J gave up 0 bases, with 14 bases separating them.

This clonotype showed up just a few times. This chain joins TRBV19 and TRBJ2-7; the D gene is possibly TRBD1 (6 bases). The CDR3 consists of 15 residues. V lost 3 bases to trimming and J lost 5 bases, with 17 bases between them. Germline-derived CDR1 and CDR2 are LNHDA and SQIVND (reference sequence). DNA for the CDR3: TGTGCCAGTAGTATCAAACAGGGAGTCGTAGACGAGCAGTACTTC. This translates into CASSIKQGVVDEQYF. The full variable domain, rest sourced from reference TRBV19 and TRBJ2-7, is DGGITQSPKYLFRKEGQNVTLSCEQNLNHDAMYWYRQDPGQGLRLIYYSQIVNDFQKGDIAEGYSVSREKKESFPLTVTSAQKNPTAFYLCASSIKQGVVDEQYFGPGTRLTVT.

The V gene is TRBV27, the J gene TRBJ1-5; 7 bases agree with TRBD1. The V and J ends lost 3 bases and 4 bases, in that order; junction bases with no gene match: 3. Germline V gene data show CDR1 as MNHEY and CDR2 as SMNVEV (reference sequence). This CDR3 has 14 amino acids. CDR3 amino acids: CASSLTGKNQPQHF. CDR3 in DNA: TGTGCCAGCAGTTTGACAGGGAAAAATCAGCCCCAGCATTTT.

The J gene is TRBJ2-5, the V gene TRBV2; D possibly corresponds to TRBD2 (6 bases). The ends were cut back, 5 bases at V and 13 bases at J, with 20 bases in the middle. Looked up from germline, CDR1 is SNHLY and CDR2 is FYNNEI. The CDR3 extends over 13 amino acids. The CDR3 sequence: CASSKEKPGLRYF. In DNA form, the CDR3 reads TGTGCCAGCAGTAAAGAGAAACCGGGACTCCGGTACTTC.

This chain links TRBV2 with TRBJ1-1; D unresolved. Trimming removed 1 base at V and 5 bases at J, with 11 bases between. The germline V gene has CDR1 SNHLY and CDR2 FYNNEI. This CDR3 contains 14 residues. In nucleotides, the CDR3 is TGTGCCAGCAGTGAAGAGACACCTATGACTGAAGCTTTCTTT. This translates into CASSEETPMTEAFF.

CDR3 loop: CAREGGGAQYF. CDR3 DNA sequence: TGTGCCAGAGAGGGAGGCGGAGCGCAGTATTTT. The chain uses TRBV2 and TRBJ2-3, with D maybe TRBD2 (6 bases). Germline-derived CDR1 and CDR2 are SNHLY and FYNNEI. The CDR3 is 11 residues long. Between the trimmed V and J ends, which lost 9 bases and 10 bases, there was a span of 14 bases. Based on the CDR3 plus reference TRBV2 and TRBJ2-3, the full variable domain is EPEVTQTPSHQVTQMGQEVILRCVPISNHLYFYWYRQILGQKVEFLVSFYNNEISEKSEIFDDQFSVERPDGSNFTLKIRSTKLEDSAMYFCAREGGGAQYFGPGTRLTVL.

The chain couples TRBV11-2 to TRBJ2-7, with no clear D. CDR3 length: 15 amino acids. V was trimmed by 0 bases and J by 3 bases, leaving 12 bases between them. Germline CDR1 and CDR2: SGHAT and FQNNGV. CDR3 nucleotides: TGTGCCAGCAGCTTAGATCTCGCGGTATACTACGAGCAGTACTTC. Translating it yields CASSLDLAVYYEQYF.

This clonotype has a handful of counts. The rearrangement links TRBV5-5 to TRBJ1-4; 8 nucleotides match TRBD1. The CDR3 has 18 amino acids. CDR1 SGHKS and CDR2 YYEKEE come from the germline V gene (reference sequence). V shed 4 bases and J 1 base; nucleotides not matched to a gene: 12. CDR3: CASSIWTGRKGTNEKLFF. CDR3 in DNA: TGTGCCAGCAGCATATGGACAGGGAGGAAGGGAACTAATGAAAAACTGTTTTTT.

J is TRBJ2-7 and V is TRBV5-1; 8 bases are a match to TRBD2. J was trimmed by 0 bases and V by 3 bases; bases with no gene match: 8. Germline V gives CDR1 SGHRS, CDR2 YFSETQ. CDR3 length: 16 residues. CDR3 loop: CASSSVLAEDSYEQYF. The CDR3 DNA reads TGCGCCAGCAGCTCCGTACTAGCGGAGGACTCCTACGAGCAGTACTTC. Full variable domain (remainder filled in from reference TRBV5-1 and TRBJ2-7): KAGVTQTPRYLIKTRGQQVTLSCSPISGHRSVSWYQQTPGQGLQFLFEYFSETQRNKGNFPGRFSGRQFSNSRSEMNVSTLELGDSALYLCASSSVLAEDSYEQYFGPGTRLTVT.

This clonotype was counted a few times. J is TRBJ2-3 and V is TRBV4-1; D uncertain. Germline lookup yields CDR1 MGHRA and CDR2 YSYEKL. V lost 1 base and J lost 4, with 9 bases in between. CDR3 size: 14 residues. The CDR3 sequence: CASSQATFADTQYF. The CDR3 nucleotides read TGCGCCAGCAGCCAAGCCACCTTTGCAGATACGCAGTATTTT.

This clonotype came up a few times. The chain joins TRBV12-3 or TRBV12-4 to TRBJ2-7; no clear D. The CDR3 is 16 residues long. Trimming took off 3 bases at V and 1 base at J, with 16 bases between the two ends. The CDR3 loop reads CASSFRTALRSYEQYF. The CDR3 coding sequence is TGTGCCAGCAGTTTTCGGACGGCCCTTCGTTCCTACGAGCAGTACTTC.

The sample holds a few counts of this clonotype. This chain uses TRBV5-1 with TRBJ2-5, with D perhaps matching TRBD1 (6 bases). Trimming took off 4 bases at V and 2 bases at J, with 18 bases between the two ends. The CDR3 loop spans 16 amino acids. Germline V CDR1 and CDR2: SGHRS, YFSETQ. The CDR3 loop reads CASSTSHREWQETQYF. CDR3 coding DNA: TGCGCCAGCAGCACTAGTCACAGGGAATGGCAAGAGACCCAGTACTTC.

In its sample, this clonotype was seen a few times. The CDR3 region has the DNA TGTGCCAGCAGCTGGGACCTATCCTCCACTGAAGCTTTCTTT. Amino acid sequence: CASSWDLSSTEAFF. The V gene is TRBV5-5, the J gene TRBJ1-1; a possible D gene is TRBD1 (5 bases). The length of the CDR3 is 14 residues. The germline gives CDR1 SGHKS, CDR2 YYEKEE (reference sequence). Trimming removed 3 bases from V and 4 bases from J, with 13 bases in between.

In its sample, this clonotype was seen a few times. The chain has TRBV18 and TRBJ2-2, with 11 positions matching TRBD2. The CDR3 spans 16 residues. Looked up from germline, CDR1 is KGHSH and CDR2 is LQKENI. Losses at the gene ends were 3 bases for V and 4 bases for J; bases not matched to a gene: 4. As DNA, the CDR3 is TGTGCCAGCTCACCTCTAGCGGGAGGTATCACCGGGGAGCTGTTTTTT. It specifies CASSPLAGGITGELFF.

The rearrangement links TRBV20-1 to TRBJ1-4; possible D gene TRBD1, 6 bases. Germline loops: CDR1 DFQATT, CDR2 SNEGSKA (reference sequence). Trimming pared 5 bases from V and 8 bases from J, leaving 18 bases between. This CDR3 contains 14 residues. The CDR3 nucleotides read TGCAGTGCTTCCGACAGGAATGGTCAAGAAAAACTGTTTTTT. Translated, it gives CSASDRNGQEKLFF.

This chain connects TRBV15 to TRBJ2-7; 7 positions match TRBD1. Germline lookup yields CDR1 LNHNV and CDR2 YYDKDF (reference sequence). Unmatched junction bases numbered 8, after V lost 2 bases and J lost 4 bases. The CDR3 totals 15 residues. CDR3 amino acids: CATSRTGDLYYEQYF. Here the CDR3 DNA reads TGTGCCACCAGCAGAACAGGGGACCTTTATTACGAGCAGTACTTC.

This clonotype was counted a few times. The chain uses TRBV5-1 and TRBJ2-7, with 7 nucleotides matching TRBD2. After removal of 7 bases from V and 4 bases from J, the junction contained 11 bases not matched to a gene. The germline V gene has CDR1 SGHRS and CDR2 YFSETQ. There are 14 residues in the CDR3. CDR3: CASWGGFPYYEQYF. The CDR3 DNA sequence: TGCGCCAGCTGGGGGGGATTTCCGTATTACGAGCAGTACTTC.

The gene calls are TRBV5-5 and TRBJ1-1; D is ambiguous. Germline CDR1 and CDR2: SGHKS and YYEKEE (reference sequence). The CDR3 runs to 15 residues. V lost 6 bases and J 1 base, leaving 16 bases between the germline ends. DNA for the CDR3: TGTGCCAGCACCCCGTTCGAGATCAGGAACACTGAAGCTTTCTTT. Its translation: CASTPFEIRNTEAFF.

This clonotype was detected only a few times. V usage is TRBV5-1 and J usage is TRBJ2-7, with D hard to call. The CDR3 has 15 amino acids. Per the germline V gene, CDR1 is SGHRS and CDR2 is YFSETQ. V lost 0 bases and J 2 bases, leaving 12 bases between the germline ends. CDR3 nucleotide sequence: TGCGCCAGCAGCTTGGAACGCCCCCGGGCCTACGAGCAGTACTTC. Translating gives CASSLERPRAYEQYF.

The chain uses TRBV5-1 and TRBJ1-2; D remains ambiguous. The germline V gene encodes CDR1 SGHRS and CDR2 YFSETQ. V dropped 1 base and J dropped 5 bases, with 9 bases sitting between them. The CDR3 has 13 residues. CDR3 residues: CASSLTATYGYTF. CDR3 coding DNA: TGCGCCAGCAGCTTGACAGCAACTTATGGCTACACCTTC.

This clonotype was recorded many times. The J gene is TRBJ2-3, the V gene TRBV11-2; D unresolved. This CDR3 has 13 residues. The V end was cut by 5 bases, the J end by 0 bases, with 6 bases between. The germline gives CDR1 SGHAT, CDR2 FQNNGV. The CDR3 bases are TGTGCCAGCAGCCCAGACAGCACAGATACGCAGTATTTT. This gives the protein CASSPDSTDTQYF. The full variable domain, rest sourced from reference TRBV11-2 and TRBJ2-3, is EAGVAQSPRYKIIEKRQSVAFWCNPISGHATLYWYQQILGQGPKLLIQFQNNGVVDDSQLPKDRFSAERLKGVDSTLKIQPAKLEDSAVYLCASSPDSTDTQYFGPGTRLTVL.

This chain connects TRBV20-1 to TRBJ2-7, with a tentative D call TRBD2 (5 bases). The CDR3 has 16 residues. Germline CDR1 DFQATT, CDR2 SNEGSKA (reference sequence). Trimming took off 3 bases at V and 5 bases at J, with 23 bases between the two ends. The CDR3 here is CSASLSAKAKRDEQYF. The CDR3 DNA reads TGCAGTGCTAGCCTGTCGGCTAAGGCGAAGAGGGACGAGCAGTACTTC.